The next 13 T cell receptor beta chains were all read from a single sample in a study of cytomegalovirus exposure and HLA in healthy donors. The PCR had 60 Vbeta and 13 Jbeta primers. TCRdb's copy holds only in-frame clones and misses some; the assay was immunoSEQ multiplex PCR. The sample has some 170,000 clones; about 81% are singletons. Sequencing was performed on PBMCs. The receptors originated from a woman aged 18-35 years in good health and CMV-seronegative.

This clone was picked up a small number of times. The chain employs TRBV7-6 and TRBJ1-1, with TRBD1 matching 10 bases. The length of the CDR3 is 15 residues. In germline, CDR1 is SGHVS, CDR2 FNYEAQ. The ends lost 4 bases at V and 0 bases at J; junction bases unmatched: 2. Here the CDR3 DNA reads TGTGCCAGCAGCTCGGACAGGGGGATGAACACTGAAGCTTTCTTT. Amino acid sequence: CASSSDRGMNTEAFF. Variable domain in full (rest from reference TRBV7-6 and TRBJ1-1): GAGVSQSPRYKVTKRGQDVALRCDPISGHVSLYWYRQALGQGPEFLTYFNYEAQQDKSGLPNDRFSAERPEGSISTLTIQRTEQRDSAMYRCASSSDRGMNTEAFFGQGTRLTVV.

The V gene is TRBV9, the J gene TRBJ2-3; the match to TRBD2 covers 11 bases. The CDR3 covers 17 residues. V lost 3 bases and J lost 6; bases outside the gene matches: 12. Germline CDR1 is SGDLS and CDR2 is YYNGEE. As DNA, the CDR3 is TGTGCCAGCAGCGAATCAATAGCGGGAGGGCCATCCGATACGCAGTATTTT. Its protein is CASSESIAGGPSDTQYF.

The chain carries TRBV29-1 and TRBJ1-2; TRBD1 might be the D (6 bases). The CDR3 loop spans 14 amino acids. Per the germline V gene, CDR1 is SQVTM and CDR2 is ANQGSEA. The germline V and J ends were trimmed by 6 bases and 0 bases, with 14 bases remaining between them. For the CDR3, the DNA is TGCAGCGTGGCCCGACAGGAGGCTAACTATGGCTACACCTTC. Encoded protein: CSVARQEANYGYTF.

The chain couples TRBV19 to TRBJ2-1, with 7 bases identical to TRBD2. V lost 8 bases to trimming and J lost 3 bases; unmatched junction nucleotides: 10. Germline-derived CDR1 and CDR2 are LNHDA and SQIVND (reference sequence). The CDR3 contains 15 residues. Here the CDR3 reads CASSVISGIYNEQFF. The CDR3 DNA reads as TGTGCCAGTTCTGTCATCAGCGGGATCTACAATGAGCAGTTCTTC.

The V gene is TRBV6-5, the J gene TRBJ1-1; TRBD1 agrees at 9 bases. Trimming removed 6 bases from V and 4 bases from J; junction bases left unmatched: 9. CDR1 is MNHEY and CDR2 is SVGAGI in the germline V gene. CDR3 length: 15 residues. CDR3 sequence (DNA): TGTGCCAGCAGCAGGGGGACGGACAGGGGCACTGAAGCTTTCTTT. Amino acid sequence: CASSRGTDRGTEAFF.

In this sample, this clone turned up a few times. V gene TRBV6-1 combines with J gene TRBJ2-1; 8 positions agree with TRBD2. Trimming took 3 bases from V and 8 from J; bases not matched to a gene: 9. This CDR3 has 15 residues. Germline values: CDR1 MNHNS, CDR2 SASEGT. This chain's CDR3 is CASSEAQAGVYEQFF. In DNA form, the CDR3 reads TGTGCCAGCAGTGAGGCACAAGCGGGAGTCTATGAGCAGTTCTTC.

The V call is TRBV11-2, the J call TRBJ1-5; D ambiguous. This CDR3 has 15 amino acids. Between the trimmed V and J ends, which lost 5 bases and 4 bases, there was a span of 15 bases. CDR1 and CDR2 (germline): SGHAT, FQNNGV. The CDR3 DNA reads TGTGCCAGCAGCCTTACCCCCTCGGGGAATCAGCCCCAGCATTTT. It is translated as CASSLTPSGNQPQHF.

This clone was detected only once. V gene TRBV19 combines with J gene TRBJ1-1, with D perhaps matching TRBD1 (6 bases). Trimming stripped 5 bases from V and 0 bases from J, with 16 bases between. The CDR3 consists of 16 residues. Germline lookup yields CDR1 LNHDA and CDR2 SQIVND (reference sequence). Here the CDR3 DNA reads TGTGCCAGTAGTCCAGAGTCAGGGGTATTGAACACTGAAGCTTTCTTT. Residues: CASSPESGVLNTEAFF.

The V and J genes are TRBV19 and TRBJ2-3; the match to TRBD1 covers 8 bases. Germline CDR1 and CDR2: LNHDA and SQIVND (reference sequence). The length of the CDR3 is 16 residues. J gave up 2 bases and V 6 bases, and 10 bases lay outside the gene matches. CDR3 in amino acids: CASREDRVANTDTQYF. CDR3 sequence (DNA): TGTGCCAGTAGGGAGGACAGGGTGGCTAACACAGATACGCAGTATTTT.

This sequence joins TRBV4-1 and TRBJ2-1, with TRBD1 matching 8 bases. Germline V gene data show CDR1 as MGHRA and CDR2 as YSYEKL. The CDR3 runs 16 residues. Germline trimming cut 4 bases from V and 4 bases from J; bases unmatched to any gene: 9. In DNA form, the CDR3 reads TGCGCCAGCAGCCTACCCGACAGGGGTCATTACAATGAGCAGTTCTTC. Translation gives CASSLPDRGHYNEQFF.

The rearrangement links TRBV6-1 to TRBJ2-7; 8 bases map to TRBD1. CDR3 length: 16 residues. Germline values: CDR1 MNHNS, CDR2 SASEGT. Unmatched junction bases numbered 12, after V lost 2 bases and J lost 6 bases. CDR3 sequence reads: CASSEFIGQGAVEQYF. The CDR3 DNA sequence: TGTGCCAGCAGTGAATTCATTGGGCAGGGGGCTGTCGAGCAGTACTTC.

The chain carries TRBV27 and TRBJ2-3; 10 nucleotides match TRBD1. Trimming at V came to 0 bases and at J to 4 bases, leaving 4 bases not matched to a gene. The CDR3 contains 16 residues. Germline V CDR1 and CDR2: MNHEY, SMNVEV (reference sequence). Here the CDR3 DNA reads TGTGCCAGCAGTTTATCGACAGGGGGCGCATCAGATACGCAGTATTTT. Translated, it gives CASSLSTGGASDTQYF.

The chain has TRBV5-4 and TRBJ1-2; D gene unclear. CDR1 SGHNT and CDR2 YYREEE come from the germline V gene (reference sequence). The CDR3 is 13 residues long. Trimming cost V 2 bases and J 6 bases, with 11 bases left between them. This CDR3 is CASSFWALDGYTF. In DNA form, the CDR3 reads TGTGCCAGCAGCTTTTGGGCTTTGGATGGCTACACCTTC.